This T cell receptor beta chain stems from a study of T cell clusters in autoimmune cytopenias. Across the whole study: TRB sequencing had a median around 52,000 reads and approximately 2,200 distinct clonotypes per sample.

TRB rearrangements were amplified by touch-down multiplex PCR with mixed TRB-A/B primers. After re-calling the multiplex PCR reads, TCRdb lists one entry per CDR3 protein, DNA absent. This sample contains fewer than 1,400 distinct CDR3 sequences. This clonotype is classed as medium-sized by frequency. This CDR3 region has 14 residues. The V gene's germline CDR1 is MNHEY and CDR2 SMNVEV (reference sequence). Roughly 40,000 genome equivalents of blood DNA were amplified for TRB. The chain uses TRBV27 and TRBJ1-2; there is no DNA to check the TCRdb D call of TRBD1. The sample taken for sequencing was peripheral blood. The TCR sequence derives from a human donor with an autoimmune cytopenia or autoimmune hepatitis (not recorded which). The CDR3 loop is CASSLSGGAYGYTF.